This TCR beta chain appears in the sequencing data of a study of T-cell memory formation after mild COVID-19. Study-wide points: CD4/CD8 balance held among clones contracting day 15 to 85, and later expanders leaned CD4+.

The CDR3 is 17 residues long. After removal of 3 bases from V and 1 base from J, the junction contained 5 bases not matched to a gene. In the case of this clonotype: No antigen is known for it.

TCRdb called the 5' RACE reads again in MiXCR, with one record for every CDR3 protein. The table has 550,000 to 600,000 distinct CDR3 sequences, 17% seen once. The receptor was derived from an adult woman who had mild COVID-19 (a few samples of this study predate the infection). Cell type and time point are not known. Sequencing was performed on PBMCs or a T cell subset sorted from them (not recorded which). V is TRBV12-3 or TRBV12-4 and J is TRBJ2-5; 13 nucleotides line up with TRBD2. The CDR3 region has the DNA TGTGCCAGCAGTTTTGGGACTAGCGGGACCCTCCAAGAGACCCAGTACTTC. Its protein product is CASSFGTSGTLQETQYF.